Following are 22 T cell receptor beta chains from one sample sequenced in a study of a mutant IDH1 vaccine in newly diagnosed glioma. Data came from immunoSEQ multiplex PCR; TCRdb stores just in-frame clones and leaves some out. This sample carries 120,000 or so clones, 80% of them seen once, and the ten largest clones take 5.5%. These receptors' targets are unknown. As to time point: week 11, during vaccination. Mutant IDH1 20-mer peptide, at 300 ug, made up each vaccine dose, with topical imiquimod. Sequences were derived from PBMCs, sampled from a glioma patient whose treatment included an IDH1 peptide vaccine. The receptors were sampled from a man aged 40-49 years with glioma.

The chain joins TRBV7-9 to TRBJ2-1; 10 bases are shared with TRBD2. V lost 1 base, J lost 3 bases, and 3 bases stayed unmatched. The CDR3 contains 16 residues. Looked up from germline, CDR1 is SEHNR and CDR2 is FQNEAQ (reference sequence). The CDR3 DNA sequence: TGTGCCAGCAGCTTAGAACTAGCGGGGAACTACAATGAGCAGTTCTTC. Translated: CASSLELAGNYNEQFF. Full variable domain (missing parts from reference TRBV7-9 and TRBJ2-1): DTGVSQNPRHKITKRGQNVTFRCDPISEHNRLYWYRQTLGQGPEFLTYFQNEAQLEKSRLLSDRFSAERPKGSFSTLEIQRTEQGDSAMYLCASSLELAGNYNEQFFGPGTRLTVL.

The V and J genes are TRBV19 and TRBJ2-3; 14 nucleotides match TRBD2. The ends lost 5 bases at V and 0 bases at J; junction bases unmatched: 4. The CDR3 has 17 amino acids. Germline-derived CDR1 and CDR2 are LNHDA and SQIVND (reference sequence). CDR3 bases: TGTGCCAGTAGTCGCCGACTAGCGGGAGGGAGCACAGATACGCAGTATTTT. Protein: CASSRRLAGGSTDTQYF.

A single count supports this clone. J is TRBJ2-3 and V is TRBV9; D unclear. The V gene lost 2 bases and the J gene lost 0 bases, with 7 bases spanning the gap. Looked up from germline, CDR1 is SGDLS and CDR2 is YYNGEE. This CDR3 comprises 14 residues. CDR3 nucleotides: TGTGCCAGCAGCGTTAGGGCTAGCACAGATACGCAGTATTTT. It yields the protein CASSVRASTDTQYF.

This clone was picked up a small number of times. This sequence joins TRBV5-6 and TRBJ2-1; D possibly matches TRBD1 or TRBD2 (5 bases each). V lost 4 bases to trimming and J lost 2 bases, with 13 bases between them. CDR1 SGHDT and CDR2 YYEEEE come from the germline V gene. The CDR3 is made up of 15 amino acids. The CDR3 bases are TGTGCCAGCAGCATCCCGGTGGGGGCCTACAATGAGCAGTTCTTC. The encoded protein is CASSIPVGAYNEQFF.

CDR3 DNA sequence: TGTGCCAGCAGCTTAGGGGGGGTGAGCTCCTACGAGCAGTACTTC. Translated, it gives CASSLGGVSSYEQYF. This chain uses TRBV7-2 with TRBJ2-7; TRBD2 might be the D (6 bases). This CDR3 spans 15 amino acids. Trimming removed 1 base at V and 0 bases at J, with 10 bases between. Germline CDR1 and CDR2: SGHTA and FQGNSA.

V usage is TRBV2 and J usage is TRBJ2-5, with TRBD2 matching 8 bases. The V and J ends lost 5 bases and 5 bases, in that order; junction bases with no gene match: 13. Germline V gene data show CDR1 as SNHLY and CDR2 as FYNNEI. The CDR3 loop spans 16 amino acids. This CDR3 reads CASSSEGLALAETQYF. The CDR3 DNA follows: TGTGCCAGCAGTTCCGAAGGACTAGCCCTTGCCGAGACCCAGTACTTC.

The chain links TRBV5-4 to TRBJ2-1; 9 bases align to TRBD2. V was pared by 0 bases and J by 7 bases, with 5 bases of the junction left unmatched. Germline values: CDR1 SGHNT, CDR2 YYREEE (reference sequence). CDR3 length equals 15 residues. CDR3 region: CASSLDSGRNNEQFF. Written as DNA, the CDR3 is TGTGCCAGCAGCTTGGACAGCGGGAGGAATAATGAGCAGTTCTTC. Together with reference TRBV5-4 and TRBJ2-1, the CDR3 gives the full variable domain: ETGVTQSPTHLIKTRGQQVTLRCSSQSGHNTVSWYQQALGQGPQFIFQYYREEENGRGNFPPRFSGLQFPNYSSELNVNALELDDSALYLCASSLDSGRNNEQFFGPGTRLTVL.

The rearrangement links TRBV6-6 to TRBJ1-1, with D possibly TRBD1 on 5 matching bases. Germline V CDR1 and CDR2: MNHNY, SVGAGI (reference sequence). The CDR3 covers 14 residues. The V end was cut by 0 bases, the J end by 3 bases, with 8 bases between. The CDR3 region has the DNA TGTGCCAGCAGTTACTCGGGACGGGACACTGAAGCTTTCTTT. It specifies CASSYSGRDTEAFF.

The V call is TRBV27, the J call TRBJ2-1, with 8 bases matching TRBD1. Germline CDR1 and CDR2: MNHEY and SMNVEV (reference sequence). The CDR3 totals 15 residues. Unmatched junction bases numbered 7, after V lost 6 bases and J lost 3 bases. CDR3: CASRRGQAYYNEQFF. The CDR3 coding sequence is TGTGCCAGCAGGAGGGGACAGGCGTACTACAATGAGCAGTTCTTC.

The rearrangement joins TRBV11-2 to TRBJ1-6; D gene unclear. There are 19 residues in the CDR3. V was pared by 4 bases and J by 7 bases, with 26 bases between. Germline values: CDR1 SGHAT, CDR2 FQNNGV. The CDR3 sequence is CASSSKRARDGVLNSPLHF. In nucleotides, the CDR3 is TGTGCCAGCAGCTCAAAACGAGCCCGTGACGGGGTACTCAATTCACCCCTCCACTTT.

The CDR3 sequence: CASSFSSGGAQETQYF. DNA for the CDR3: TGCGCCAGCAGCTTCTCAAGCGGGGGGGCCCAAGAGACCCAGTACTTC. This chain uses TRBV5-1 with TRBJ2-5; TRBD2 aligns across 10 bases. V shed 2 bases, J shed 1 base, and the junction held 5 bases outside the gene matches. The CDR3 length is 16 residues. Germline assignment: CDR1 SGHRS and CDR2 YFSETQ.

The gene calls are TRBV28 and TRBJ1-4; D is undetermined. The V gene's germline CDR1 is MDHEN and CDR2 SYDVKM. Trimming took off 3 bases at V and 4 bases at J, with 18 bases between the two ends. The CDR3 runs 17 residues. The CDR3 is CASSFMPPRGNNEKLFF. CDR3 nucleotides: TGTGCCAGCAGTTTTATGCCCCCGAGAGGAAATAATGAAAAACTGTTTTTT.

In its sample, this clone was seen a few times. This chain joins TRBV6-4 and TRBJ2-1, with 9 bases aligning to TRBD1. The CDR3 is made up of 13 amino acids. Germline assignment: CDR1 MRHNA and CDR2 SNTAGT. Losses at the gene ends were 0 bases for V and 9 bases for J; bases not matched to a gene: 0. The CDR3 spells CASSDSDRGEQFF. The CDR3 bases are TGTGCCAGCAGTGACTCGGACAGGGGTGAGCAGTTCTTC.

V gene TRBV5-1 combines with J gene TRBJ1-2, with TRBD1 matching over 7 bases. Germline CDR1 is SGHRS and CDR2 is YFSETQ. The length of the CDR3 is 15 residues. J gave up 4 bases and V 0 bases, and 6 bases lay outside the gene matches. DNA for the CDR3: TGCGCCAGCAGCTTGGTGGCAGGGGGATCCTATGGCTACACCTTC. It codes for CASSLVAGGSYGYTF.

Note on this clone: Other DNA sequences within the sample encode an identical CDR3. The J gene is TRBJ1-2, the V gene TRBV5-6; D is uncertain. CDR3 length equals 13 residues. Trimming cost V 0 bases and J 1 base, with 4 bases left between them. Germline assignment: CDR1 SGHDT and CDR2 YYEEEE. The chain's CDR3 is CASSLGRNYGYTF. CDR3 nucleotide sequence: TGTGCCAGCAGCTTGGGGCGTAACTATGGCTACACCTTC.

The chain recombines TRBV7-3 with TRBJ2-1; 7 bases align to TRBD2. This CDR3 has 13 residues. Germline V CDR1 and CDR2: SGHTA, FQGTGA. The ends lost 5 bases at V and 6 bases at J; junction bases unmatched: 4. The chain's CDR3 is CASSAGTTNEQFF. As DNA, the CDR3 is TGTGCCAGCAGCGCCGGGACTACCAATGAGCAGTTCTTC. The whole variable domain, remainder taken from reference TRBV7-3 and TRBJ2-1, is GAGVSQTPSNKVTEKGKYVELRCDPISGHTALYWYRQSLGQGPEFLIYFQGTGAADDSGLPNDRFFAVRPEGSVSTLKIQRTERGDSAVYLCASSAGTTNEQFFGPGTRLTVL.

The chain employs TRBV5-5 and TRBJ1-1; D may be TRBD1 (5 bases). V lost 4 bases and J lost 4, with 23 bases in between. Looked up from germline, CDR1 is SGHKS and CDR2 is YYEKEE (reference sequence). The CDR3 is 17 residues long. CDR3 amino acids: CASSADGATRVSTEAFF. For the CDR3, the DNA is TGTGCCAGCAGCGCTGACGGGGCCACCCGTGTTTCCACTGAAGCTTTCTTT.

This chain connects TRBV29-1 to TRBJ1-2, with a possible D match to TRBD1 (6 bases). The CDR3 totals 13 residues. The ends were cut back, 7 bases at V and 7 bases at J, with 19 bases in the middle. Germline values: CDR1 SQVTM, CDR2 ANQGSEA. The CDR3 nucleotides read TGCAGCGCTCGGGACACCACCGTGGGTGGCTACACCTTC. Residues: CSARDTTVGGYTF. Full variable domain (missing parts from reference TRBV29-1 and TRBJ1-2): SAVISQKPSRDICQRGTSLTIQCQVDSQVTMMFWYRQQPGQSLTLIATANQGSEATYESGFVIDKFPISRPNLTFSTLTVSNMSPEDSSIYLCSARDTTVGGYTFGSGTRLTVV.

The chain links TRBV6-5 to TRBJ1-5, with TRBD1 as a possible D gene (6 bases). CDR3 length: 14 residues. V lost 10 bases and J 5 bases, leaving 18 bases between the germline ends. CDR1 and CDR2 from the germline V gene are MNHEY and SVGAGI. In DNA form, the CDR3 reads TGTGCCACCTCAGTTAGGGCAGGGGATCAGCCCCAGCATTTT. Encoded protein: CATSVRAGDQPQHF.

V and J are TRBV5-6 and TRBJ1-4; D remains ambiguous. V was pared by 1 base and J by 8 bases, with 15 bases between. CDR1 is SGHDT, CDR2 YYEEEE, per germline. The CDR3 loop spans 15 amino acids. The CDR3 DNA follows: TGTGCCAGCAGCTTGAACGGCAGGTCGGGGGAAAAACTGTTTTTT. It translates to CASSLNGRSGEKLFF. Complete variable domain (other parts from reference TRBV5-6 and TRBJ1-4): DAGVTQSPTHLIKTRGQQVTLRCSPKSGHDTVSWYQQALGQGPQFIFQYYEEEERQRGNFPDRFSGHQFPNYSSELNVNALLLGDSALYLCASSLNGRSGEKLFFGSGTQLSVL.

This clone was detected only a few times. CDR3 amino acids: CASTAVAGAFNEQFF. The DNA of the CDR3 is TGTGCCAGCACCGCCGTAGCGGGGGCCTTCAATGAGCAGTTCTTC. This chain connects TRBV6-1 to TRBJ2-1; 9 nucleotides line up with TRBD2. V shed 7 bases and J 6 bases; nucleotides not matched to a gene: 10. The CDR3 has 15 amino acids. Germline CDR1 reads MNHNS; CDR2 reads SASEGT.

This chain joins TRBV5-8 and TRBJ2-7; 8 bases match TRBD1. Germline CDR1 and CDR2: SGHTS and YDEGEE. The CDR3 is 15 amino acids. J lost 4 bases, V lost 0 bases, and 6 bases had no gene match. CDR3 in amino acids: CASSLGGQGSYEQYF. The CDR3 DNA reads as TGTGCCAGCAGCTTGGGCGGACAGGGTAGTTACGAGCAGTACTTC.